This paragraph covers one TCR beta chain sequence. What it binds is unknown. The data are from a study of Ad26.COV2.S vaccination and SARS-CoV-2 variants. Study findings and constraints: Placebo and vaccine recipients had non-spike TCR breadth that was similar.

The method was immunoSEQ multiplex PCR; TCRdb's version includes in-frame clones alone and lacks a portion of them. The table has approximately 400,000 clones, 83% seen once; the top ten hold around 7.4%. Trimming removed 0 bases at V and 2 bases at J, with 9 bases between. This CDR3 is built from 14 residues. Germline CDR1 GTSNPN, CDR2 SVGIG (reference sequence). The treatment here: 15 to 20 received Ad26.COV2.S at low or high dose, single or two shots; about 5 received placebo; per-sample allocation not given. Sampling was performed 63 days after the first vaccine or placebo injection. The input for sequencing was peripheral blood, taken in a trial of Ad26.COV2.S vaccine versus placebo. V and J are TRBV30 and TRBJ2-3; D gene ambiguous. This clonotype originated in a person aged 18-60 years who received the Ad26.COV2.S COVID-19 vaccine or a placebo. The CDR3 DNA reads TGTGCCTGGAGTGTATCCTACCTCACAGATACGCAGTATTTT. Translation gives CAWSVSYLTDTQYF.